This is a list of T cell receptor beta chains from one sample in a study of blood T cell repertoires in COVID-19. Here immunoSEQ multiplex PCR was the method, and the copy in TCRdb shows in-frame clones only, minus some. The sample shows about 250,000 clones, 84% of them seen only once. Sequencing was performed on peripheral blood. The receptors shown here come from a man aged 45-65 years with acute or convalescent COVID-19. The CDR3 runs from the conserved cysteine through the conserved F or W. Fields, in order: V gene, CDR3 protein.

TRBV9	CASSAIPQYGYTF
TRBV29-1	CSVDMGHGGTYGYTF
TRBV5-4	CASSFGLAGRNEQFF
TRBV5-4	CASSLGGHQPQHF
TRBV4-2	CASSQDPGYTEAFF
TRBV5-1	CASSQGQGDGYTF
TRBV7-2	CASTFGTDTQYF
TRBV29-1	CSVEDRIAGGYTF
TRBV27	CASSLRFRPTARWDTQYF
TRBV11-2	CASSQLQGKLFF
TRBV28	CASSGGIGTIPDEQFF
TRBV11-3	CASSSHGQNEQFF
TRBV4-2	CASSQEAQANEKLFF
TRBV12-5	CASGLVRGMGTDTQYF
TRBV6-5	CASSPGSDPQHF
TRBV5-4	CASTLMGRGTGELFF
TRBV5-5	CASSLAGWTEAFF
TRBV29-1	CSVVYGWNTEAFF
TRBV18	CASSPQGAEWAFF
TRBV6-6	CASSYSGQGSNTQYF
TRBV4-1	CASSSAGTGTYEQYF
TRBV6-6	CASFDAAGGFHGYTF
TRBV7-3	CASSSGTRLGDTQYF
TRBV19	CASRSGGNTEAFF
TRBV7-6	CASSLADRGPGANVLTF
TRBV9	CASSVVLSGVNTEAFF
TRBV7-6	CASSLSGMNTEAFF
TRBV28	CASSSEIIRTGTGNTIYF
TRBV5-8	CASRIWEDNSPLHF
TRBV11-3	CASSVGGDTEAFF
TRBV30	CAWSRGARTDTQYF
TRBV27	CAVVERTLF
TRBV7-8	CASSRRGGELFF
TRBV18	CASSPRTSGREYNEQFF
TRBV28	CASREGLGEQYF
TRBV27	CASRRDTLGGYTF
TRBV6-6	CASSYSAGGPDTQYF
TRBV2	CASRTSGGPLQETQYF
TRBV7-9	CASSPGQGAGPYEQYF
TRBV5-1	CASSPWGGGANVLTF
TRBV18	CASSPRMAGELYEQYF
TRBV28	CASREGLAGAGGELFF
TRBV3-1/TRBV3-2	CASSPVPMGGSNQPQHF
TRBV27	CASRFSGRRDTDTQYF
TRBV11-3	CASSPTSGGADTQYF
TRBV5-1	CASTTEAGGPDTRYF
TRBV5-8	CASSLGYSVETQYF
TRBV6-5	CASRTGQGVMYEQYF
TRBV9	CASSLQGNTEAFF
TRBV21-1	CASSHTGAANEQFF
TRBV12-3/TRBV12-4	CASSLAGFEQFF
TRBV18	CATGTGVNEKLFF
TRBV10-3	CAISRDRASYEQYF
TRBV5-1	CASSFPDRDDTEAFF
TRBV5-1	CASSLTGSGIDGYTF
TRBV19	CASLDRAVETQYF
TRBV7-7	CASSLEKGAEAFF
TRBV10-1	CASSPGAGSYNEQFF
TRBV4-1	CASSQVFSGELFF